The entry below describes one TCR beta chain. The antigen is not known. This specimen belongs to a study of identical twins. Study findings and constraints: Researchers reported weaker excess twin sharing in beta out-of-frame sequences. Out-of-frame alpha sequences shared by twins showed excess low generation probability. A cross-sectional statistical analysis, not follow-up of the same donors, supported the conclusions. Insertions ran lower in abundant cord blood beta clonotypes, though not in memory repertoires.

TCRdb called the 5' RACE reads again in MiXCR, with one record for every CDR3 protein. The sample lists 400,000 to 550,000 distinct CDR3 sequences; approximately 14% were seen once. The CDR3 is 13 amino acids. Germline assignment: CDR1 SGHTA and CDR2 FQGNSA. The V end lost 6 bases, the J end lost 0 bases, and 7 bases lay between the germline ends. These data were likewise used in another study, on yellow fever vaccine responses in identical twins.

This TCR came from a woman between 18 and 30 years old in good health. The specimen was CD4+ T cells sorted from blood. V usage is TRBV7-2 and J usage is TRBJ2-3; no clear D gene. The CDR3: CASRIHSTDTQYF. The CDR3 bases are TGTGCCAGCAGAATTCACAGCACAGATACGCAGTATTTT.